This T cell receptor (beta chain) was captured in a study of shared T cell receptors in the human thymus. This clone was recorded a few times. Sequenced by immunoSEQ multiplex PCR; TCRdb stores in-frame clones only, minus some. This sample has hundreds of thousands of clones; around 87% occur once, and the top ten carry 0.0094%. These same records also appear under a second study, on human thymus T cells. That source notes: Thymus tissue for the work was resected from patients undergoing corrective heart surgery. Related research found strongly overlapping thymic repertoires in unrelated individuals.

This receptor was taken from a boy in the first two years of life with a congenital heart defect. The sequencing sample was made of thymocytes.

In nucleotides, the CDR3 is TGCAGCGTTGAAGATAACAGGGAAGGCGACACTGAAGCTTTCTTT. It codes for CSVEDNREGDTEAFF. The J gene is TRBJ1-1, the V gene TRBV29-1, with D tentatively TRBD1 (6 bases). Trimming removed 0 bases from V and 3 bases from J, with 14 bases in between. The V gene's germline CDR1 is SQVTM and CDR2 ANQGSEA. The CDR3 runs to 15 residues.